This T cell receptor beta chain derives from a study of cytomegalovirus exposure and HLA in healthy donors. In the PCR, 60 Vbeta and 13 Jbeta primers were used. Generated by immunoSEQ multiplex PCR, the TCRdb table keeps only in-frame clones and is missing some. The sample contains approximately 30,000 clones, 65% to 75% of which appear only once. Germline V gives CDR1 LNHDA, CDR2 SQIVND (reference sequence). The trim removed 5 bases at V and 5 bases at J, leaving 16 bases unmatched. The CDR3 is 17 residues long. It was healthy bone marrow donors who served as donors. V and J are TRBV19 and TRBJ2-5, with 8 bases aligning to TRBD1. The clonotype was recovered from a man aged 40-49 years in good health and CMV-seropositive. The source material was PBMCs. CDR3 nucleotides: TGTGCCAGTAGTCAGGGGGCGATTAAGGGTTTAAGGGAGACCCAGTACTTC. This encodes CASSQGAIKGLRETQYF. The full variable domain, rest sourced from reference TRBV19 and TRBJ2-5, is DGGITQSPKYLFRKEGQNVTLSCEQNLNHDAMYWYRQDPGQGLRLIYYSQIVNDFQKGDIAEGYSVSREKKESFPLTVTSAQKNPTAFYLCASSQGAIKGLRETQYFGPGTRLLVL.